A single T cell receptor beta chain is shown here with its context. The antigen it binds to is not known. Per-nucleotide qualities are absent, and no much larger clonotype sits a single base away. This sample also contains other DNA sequences that code for the same CDR3. The data originate from a study of blood T cell repertoires in COVID-19 (dated by TCRdb to 2018 to 2021). With regard to the full study: Samples covering the acute and convalescent phases of COVID-19 were provided by collaborators in the United States, Italy and Spain. The samples were drawn from the first 160 participants of the ongoing ImmuneRACE study and from some 1,300 subjects provided by 6 global collaborators. The repertoires were released in a freely available public database meant as a resource for research on the immune response to SARS-CoV-2. Deeply sampled blood TCRbeta repertoires from subjects exposed to, actively infected with, or recovered from COVID-19 were included in the dataset. The prospective study material was composed of cDNA or gDNA derived from T cells, B-cell-depleted T cells, or PBMCs. Where available, HLA class I and class II types were taken from metadata supplied by the sample provider and were not determined by assay-based typing. The sample metadata nearly always contained a de-identified subject ID, COVID-19 status, age in years and sex.

TCRbeta CDR3 regions were amplified from genomic DNA using the immunoSEQ Assay, a bias-controlled multiplex PCR. The source study handled its data this way. The number of nucleated cells in each sample was estimated from the amplification of reference gene primers within the assay. Sequence reads were collapsed and filtered to measure the absolute abundance of every unique TCRbeta CDR3 rearrangement. For each sample, productive Simpson clonality was calculated by taking the square root of Simpson's diversity index across productive rearrangements. TCRdb's version of the immuneACCESS table is confined to in-frame rearrangements and falls short of the full clone set. An unresolved V gene accounts for under half of the shortfall where checked; the remainder is of unknown origin. V and J calls and clone size are as listed in that table; D and trimming were resolved from the DNA. This sample has some 120,000 clones in its table, and approximately 71% of those were observed once. The leading ten clones occupy about 2.2% of the sample.

Each collaborating institution followed its own protocols to collect whole blood in K2EDTA tubes. For TCRbeta analysis, collaborator samples were shipped as frozen whole blood, as isolated PBMCs, or as DNA extracted from either sample type. Beyond this particular receptor, the publication reports: The quantity of clinical and demographic metadata differed by source and by participant and was supplied without curation.

In the germline V gene (reference sequence), CDR1 corresponds to SGHNT and CDR2 to YYREEE. The CDR3 has 14 amino acids, counting the end cysteine and phenylalanine. Only CDR3 DNA remains: 42 bases, in frame from the first base. V drops 2 bases and J drops 2 bases, leaving 10 bases in between. The sample taken for sequencing was peripheral blood. The sequence was obtained from a woman aged 65 to 85 with acute or convalescent COVID-19. The chain joins TRBV5-4 to TRBJ2-5; the D gene is possibly TRBD1, with 5 bases matching. The CDR3 sequence is CASSFSGLQETQYF. In nucleotide form, the sequence is TGTGCCAGCAGCTTCTCAGGGCTACAAGAGACCCAGTACTTC.